This TCR beta chain comes out of a study of blood T cell repertoires in COVID-19. Study as a whole: From T cells, B-cell-depleted T cells, or PBMCs came the material, which was cDNA or gDNA.

V was trimmed by 0 bases and J by 1 base, leaving 10 bases between them. Per the germline V gene, CDR1 is SGHTA and CDR2 is FQGNSA. The CDR3 extends over 15 amino acids. Only in-frame clones appear in the TCRdb table, and some are missing; sequencing was by immunoSEQ multiplex PCR. The sample records 60,000 to 85,000 clones, roughly four fifths being singletons. The chain is built from TRBV7-2 and TRBJ2-7, with D possibly TRBD1 on 6 matching bases. The TCR comes from a man older than 75 with acute or convalescent COVID-19. The sequencing input was peripheral blood. CDR3 sequence (DNA): TGTGCCAGCAGCTTAGCGGGGGCAGGGTCCTACGAGCAGTACTTC. Amino acid sequence: CASSLAGAGSYEQYF.